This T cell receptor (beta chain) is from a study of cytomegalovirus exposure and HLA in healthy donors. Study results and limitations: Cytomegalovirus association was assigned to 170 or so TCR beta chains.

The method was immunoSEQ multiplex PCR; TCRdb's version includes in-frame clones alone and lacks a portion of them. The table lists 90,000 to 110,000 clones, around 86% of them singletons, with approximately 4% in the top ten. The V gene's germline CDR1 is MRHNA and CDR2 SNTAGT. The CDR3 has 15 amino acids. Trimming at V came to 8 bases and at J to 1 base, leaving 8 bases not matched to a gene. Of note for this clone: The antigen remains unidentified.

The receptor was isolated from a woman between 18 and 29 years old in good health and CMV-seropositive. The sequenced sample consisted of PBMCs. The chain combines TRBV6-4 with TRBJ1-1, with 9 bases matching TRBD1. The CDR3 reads CASRGQGGTNTEAFF. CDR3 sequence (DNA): TGTGCCAGCCGGGGACAGGGAGGGACGAACACTGAAGCTTTCTTT.